This TCR beta chain was observed in a study of shared clonotypes between healthy human individuals. Study-wide context: CD4 naive cells filled three plates per donor, CD4 memory three, CD8 naive two and CD8 memory one. The study's findings and limits: Naive subsets, compared against memory subsets, generally had larger estimated richness values.

Germline-derived CDR1 and CDR2 are SGHTS and YDEGEE. The V and J ends lost 0 bases and 14 bases respectively, with 9 bases between them. This CDR3 has 12 amino acids. This clone was detected a few times. Antigen unknown. In the sorted-subset replicate PCRs, about 190 ng DNA, roughly 30,000 T cell genomes, was used. This table comes from immunoSEQ multiplex PCR, and its TCRdb copy is limited to in-frame clones, with some not included. This table has some 2.1 million clones, around 96% appearing once. Positively selected for CCR7, the CD45RO-negative cells used as naive CD8 cells excluded terminally differentiated effector memory CD45RA+ cells.

The chain combines TRBV5-8 with TRBJ1-6, with D unresolved. Sequencing was carried out using naive CD8+ T cells sorted from blood. This receptor was identified in a man younger than 35 in good health. The chain's CDR3 is CASSLESPALHF. The DNA of the CDR3 is TGTGCCAGCAGCTTGGAATCGCCAGCCCTCCACTTT.